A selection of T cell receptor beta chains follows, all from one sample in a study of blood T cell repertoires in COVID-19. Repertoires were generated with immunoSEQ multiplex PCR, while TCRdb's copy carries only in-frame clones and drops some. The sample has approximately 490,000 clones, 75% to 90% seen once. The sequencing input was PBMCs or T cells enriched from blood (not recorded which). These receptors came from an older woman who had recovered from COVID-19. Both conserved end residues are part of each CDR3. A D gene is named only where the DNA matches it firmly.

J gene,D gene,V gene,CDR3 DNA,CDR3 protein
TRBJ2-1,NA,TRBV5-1,TGCGCCAGCAGCCACGGCCGGGACATCGCCTACAATGAGCAGTTCTTC,CASSHGRDIAYNEQFF
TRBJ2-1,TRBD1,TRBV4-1,TGCGCCAGCAGCCATCGCGGCCGGGACAGGGTCTTTGTTTCTACGGGCAATGAGCAGTTCTTC,CASSHRGRDRVFVSTGNEQFF
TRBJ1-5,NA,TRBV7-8,TGTGCCAGCAGCTTAGGCCGGCAGGCCCTTCAACCCCAGCATTTT,CASSLGRQALQPQHF
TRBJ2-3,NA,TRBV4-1,TGCGCCAGCAGCCAAGTGGCTAGCGTAGATACGCAGTATTTT,CASSQVASVDTQYF
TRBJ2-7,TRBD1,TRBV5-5,TGTGCCAGCAGCTTGACAGGGGGCTTCTACGAGCAGTACTTC,CASSLTGGFYEQYF
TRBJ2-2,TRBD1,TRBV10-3,TGTGCCATCAGTGAGACGACAGGGGCCGGGGAGCTGTTTTTT,CAISETTGAGELFF
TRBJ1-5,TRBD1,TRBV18,TGTGCCAGCTCACGAGGGACAGGGGGAGACCAGCCCCAGCATTTT,CASSRGTGGDQPQHF
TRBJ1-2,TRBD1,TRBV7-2,TGTGCCAGCAGCTTAGGACAGGGGGCGAACTATGGCTACACCTTC,CASSLGQGANYGYTF
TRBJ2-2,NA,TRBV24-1,TGTGCCACCAGAAGGGGGTCGGGCGGGGAGCTGTTTTTT,CATRRGSGGELFF
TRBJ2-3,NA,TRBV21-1,TGTGCCAGCAGCAATGCCCGGGGGTCCCCTACTAGCGAGGATGGAGATACGCAGTATTTT,CASSNARGSPTSEDGDTQYF
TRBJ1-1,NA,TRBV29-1,TGCAGCGTCAGGACAACGGTTTGGTTGAACACTGAAGCTTTCTTT,CSVRTTVWLNTEAFF
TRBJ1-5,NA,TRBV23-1,TGCGCCAGCAGTCCCTCCGACAGGCTAACTTATCAGCCCCAGCATTTT,CASSPSDRLTYQPQHF